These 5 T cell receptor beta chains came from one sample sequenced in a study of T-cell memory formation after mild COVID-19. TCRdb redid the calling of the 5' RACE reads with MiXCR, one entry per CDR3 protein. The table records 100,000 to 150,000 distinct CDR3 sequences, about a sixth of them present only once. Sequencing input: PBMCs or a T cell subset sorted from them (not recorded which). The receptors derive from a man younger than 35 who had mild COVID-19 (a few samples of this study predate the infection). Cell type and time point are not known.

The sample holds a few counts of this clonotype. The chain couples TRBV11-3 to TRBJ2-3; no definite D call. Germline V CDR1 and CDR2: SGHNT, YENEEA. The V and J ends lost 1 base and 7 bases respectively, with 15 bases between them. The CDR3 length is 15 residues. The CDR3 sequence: CASSLAHHSAYTQYF. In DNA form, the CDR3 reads TGTGCCAGCAGCTTAGCTCATCATAGTGCATATACGCAGTATTTT. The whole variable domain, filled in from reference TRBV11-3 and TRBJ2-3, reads EAGVVQSPRYKIIEKKQPVAFWCNPISGHNTLYWYLQNLGQGPELLIRYENEEAVDDSQLPKDRFSAERLKGVDSTLKIQPAELGDSAVYLCASSLAHHSAYTQYFGPGTRLTVL.

The CDR3 sequence: CASGIGATNEKLFF. DNA for the CDR3: TGTGCCAGCGGGATAGGTGCAACTAATGAAAAACTGTTTTTT. J is TRBJ1-4 and V is TRBV7-9, with unresolved D. This CDR3 comprises 14 residues. V lost 8 bases and J lost 0, with 10 bases in between. Germline CDR1 is SEHNR and CDR2 is FQNEAQ (reference sequence).

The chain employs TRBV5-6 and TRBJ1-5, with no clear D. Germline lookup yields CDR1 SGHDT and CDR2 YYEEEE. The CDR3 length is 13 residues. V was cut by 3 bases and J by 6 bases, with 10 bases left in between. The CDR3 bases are TGTGCCAGCAGCTCCGGCCCCCGTCAGCCCCAGCATTTT. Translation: CASSSGPRQPQHF. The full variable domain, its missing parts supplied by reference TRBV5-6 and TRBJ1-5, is DAGVTQSPTHLIKTRGQQVTLRCSPKSGHDTVSWYQQALGQGPQFIFQYYEEEERQRGNFPDRFSGHQFPNYSSELNVNALLLGDSALYLCASSSGPRQPQHFGDGTRLSIL.

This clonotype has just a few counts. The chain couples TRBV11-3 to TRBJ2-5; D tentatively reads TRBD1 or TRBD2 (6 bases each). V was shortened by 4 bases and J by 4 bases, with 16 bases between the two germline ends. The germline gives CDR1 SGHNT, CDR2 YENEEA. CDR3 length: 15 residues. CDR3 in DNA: TGTGCCAGCAGCTCCGTAGGGGGAGGTGGAGAGACCCAGTACTTC. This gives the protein CASSSVGGGGETQYF.

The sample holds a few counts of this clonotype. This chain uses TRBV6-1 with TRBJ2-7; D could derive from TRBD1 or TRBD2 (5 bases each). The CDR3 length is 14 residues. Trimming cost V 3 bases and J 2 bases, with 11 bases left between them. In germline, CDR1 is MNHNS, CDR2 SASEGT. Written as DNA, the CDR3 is TGTGCCAGCAGTGATGGGGGTTCCGCCTACGAGCAGTACTTC. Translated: CASSDGGSAYEQYF.